Sequencing of this TCR beta chain was carried out in a study of metastatic and nonmetastatic thyroid tumors. Overall study: A comparison of repertoires was made across blood and tumor or nodule tissue from malignant and benign thyroid patients.

This clone was recorded many times. Its antigen is still unknown. CDR1 and CDR2 from the germline V gene are KGHSH and LQKENI. Trimming cost V 2 bases and J 5 bases; bases outside gene matches: 11. CDR3 size: 16 residues. Whole-study findings and limits: Malignant thyroid tumors reportedly had TCR beta diversity that was significantly higher than in benign nodules, in blood and tumor.

Each patient went into thyroid surgery without having received any treatment. Original handling: A classifier for distant metastasis in papillary thyroid cancer was constructed using CDR3 differences observed across clinicopathological groups. TCRdb re-processed the PCR reads through MiXCR. Here the V and J calls rest on TCRdb's processing, not on the authors' analysis. The table lists 20,000 to 25,000 clones, about 16% of them singletons. The material sequenced was blood. The chain is built from TRBV18 and TRBJ2-5; 7 bases are shared with TRBD2. The TCR originated in a female donor with papillary thyroid cancer or a benign thyroid nodule (not recorded which). Some clones in this sample may be carry-over from other donors' samples. CDR3 sequence: CASSPKLGGSRETQYF. As DNA, the CDR3 is TGTGCCAGCTCACCAAAGCTTGGCGGGAGTAGGGAGACCCAGTACTTC.